This T cell receptor beta chain comes out of a study of cytomegalovirus exposure and HLA in healthy donors. General study results and limits: Per a prior analysis, the majority of TCR beta V segments were productive roughly 90% or roughly 30% of the time.

Deletions cut 4 bases from V and 3 bases from J, with 6 bases between. The CDR3 runs to 11 residues. Germline CDR1 and CDR2: DFQATT and SNEGSKA (reference sequence). A note on this clone: Its target is unknown.

The PCR used 60 Vbeta and 13 Jbeta primers. TCRdb's copy holds only in-frame clones and misses some; the assay was immunoSEQ multiplex PCR. Altogether about 120,000 clones are present, approximately 81% being singletons, with the ten largest covering less than 2.5%. The sequenced sample consisted of PBMCs. This receptor was obtained from a woman between 40 and 50 years old in good health and CMV-seronegative. V gene TRBV20-1 combines with J gene TRBJ1-1, with D unresolved. The CDR3 is CSAKRDTEAFF. CDR3 nucleotides: TGCAGTGCTAAGAGGGACACTGAAGCTTTCTTT.